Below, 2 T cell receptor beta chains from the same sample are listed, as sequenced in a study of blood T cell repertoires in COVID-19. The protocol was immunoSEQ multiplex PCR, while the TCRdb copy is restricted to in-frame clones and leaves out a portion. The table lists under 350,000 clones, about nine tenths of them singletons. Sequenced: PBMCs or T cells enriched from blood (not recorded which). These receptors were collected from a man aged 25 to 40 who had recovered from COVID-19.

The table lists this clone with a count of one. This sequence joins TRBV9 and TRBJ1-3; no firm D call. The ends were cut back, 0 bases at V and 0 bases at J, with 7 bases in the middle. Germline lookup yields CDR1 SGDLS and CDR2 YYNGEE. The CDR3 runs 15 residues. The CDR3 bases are TGTGCCAGCAGCGTAGCACTCTACTCTGGAAACACCATATATTTT. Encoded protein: CASSVALYSGNTIYF.

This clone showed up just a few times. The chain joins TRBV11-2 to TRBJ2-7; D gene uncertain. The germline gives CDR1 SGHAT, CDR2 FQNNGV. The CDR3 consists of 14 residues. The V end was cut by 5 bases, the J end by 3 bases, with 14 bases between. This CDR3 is CASSPQLTNYEQYF. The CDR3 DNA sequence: TGTGCCAGCAGCCCCCAGCTAACTAACTACGAGCAGTACTTC.